A selection of T cell receptor beta chains follows, all from one sample in a study of T-cell memory formation after mild COVID-19. Each CDR3 protein gets one entry after TCRdb re-called the 5' RACE reads with MiXCR. The table shows fewer than 250,000 distinct CDR3 sequences, with over 15% occurring only once. Sequenced sample: PBMCs or a T cell subset sorted from them (not recorded which). Receptors were obtained from an adult woman who had mild COVID-19 (a few samples of this study predate the infection). Cell type and time point are not known. CDR3s include the opening cysteine and the closing phenylalanine or tryptophan.

v_call	cdr3_aa
TRBV18	CASSPGTGSLSNYGYTF
TRBV9	CASSPHPTGPPFF
TRBV7-9	CASSLPNAGPQYF
TRBV14	CASSENRDYGYTF
TRBV2	CASSESAIGPQHF
TRBV3-1	CASSQPGSYEQYF
TRBV20-1	CSAARGAGDGYTF
TRBV19	CASSEQGSYEQYF
TRBV3-1	CASSQWDRDEKLFF
TRBV19	CASSISVSGANVLTF
TRBV7-2	CASTAKNEQYF
TRBV5-1	CASSLIGPGHNTEAFF
TRBV20-1	CSAGTSGRSYEQYF
TRBV3-1	CASSQTGAQPQHF
TRBV6-5	CASSSHVGGGDTEAFF
TRBV7-2	CASSPTGGQTEAFF
TRBV7-9	CASSLPPQYNEQFF
TRBV10-3	CAIKGDRVFSGNTIYF
TRBV6-2/TRBV6-3	CASSFSAGTQTTGANVLTF
TRBV3-1	CASSQDLASVLSYNEQFF
TRBV7-6	CASSLRGRGASYEQYF
TRBV12-3/TRBV12-4	CASSPGTGTSKNIQYF
TRBV5-1	CASSAGLTTDTQYF
TRBV20-1	CSARVLKLAGNYEQYF
TRBV14	CASSQDLGMGETQYF
TRBV5-1	CASSKGTSGTNEQFF
TRBV4-3	CASSQVRTALNKGEQYF
TRBV6-2/TRBV6-3	CASRPQGLVRYEQYF
TRBV10-3	CAISDRGETQYF
TRBV7-3	CASSLLSGGQETQYF
TRBV6-2/TRBV6-3	CASSSTSGRAYEQYF
TRBV7-3	CASSLTGGYQETQYF
TRBV12-3/TRBV12-4	CASSFGSPNEKLFF
TRBV20-1	CSARDRYSPWGYTF
TRBV20-1	CSARARGHQGTEAFF
TRBV21-1	CASSKRRQGSYEQYF
TRBV12-3/TRBV12-4	CASSQTTWDNEQFF
TRBV2	CASRPLQQGTDTQYF
TRBV5-1	CASSLQGYQETQYF
TRBV9	CASSAYPGQGWDGYTF
TRBV15	CATSRDRPREQFF
TRBV7-2	CASSPGRVGGYTF
TRBV28	CASRAGTVTYEQYF
TRBV18	CASSPPTSGRGTQYF
TRBV12-3/TRBV12-4	CASSPRGQGSEKLFF
TRBV4-1	CASSQDINRNTEAFF
TRBV27	CASSLGRGGFFEQYF
TRBV3-1	CASSQEPGLAGGTDTQYF
TRBV29-1	CSAGGEETQYF
TRBV12-3/TRBV12-4	CASSLNSGKGGTQYF
TRBV7-9	CASSSPLGANSNTGELFF
TRBV7-2	CASSPVAGYEQYF
TRBV7-2	CASSPGTADSGYTF
TRBV7-9	CASTPGRLSYNEQFF
TRBV12-3/TRBV12-4	CASSSSGSTGELFF
TRBV20-1	CSARDRRMGTGELFF